The 13 T cell receptor beta chains below were found in one sample sequenced in a study of OX40 agonist ivuxolimab in advanced cancers. Profiling relied on immunoSEQ multiplex PCR, and the TCRdb table lists in-frame clones only, not all of them. The sample lists 25,000 to 40,000 clones, just under 90% occurring once. The specimen comprised CD4+ or CD8+ T cells sorted from blood, sampled in a trial of the OX40 agonist ivuxolimab. The receptors were sampled from an adult with an advanced solid tumor such as melanoma, head and neck, liver or kidney cancer.

This clone was detected a few times. The chain combines TRBV6-1 with TRBJ1-1; TRBD1 might be the D (5 bases). The CDR3 is 14 amino acids. V lost 11 bases, J lost 7 bases, and 23 bases lay in between. CDR1 and CDR2 (germline): MNHNS, SASEGT. The CDR3: CAARYLGTAHEAFF. The CDR3 bases are TGTGCCGCGAGATACCTGGGGACCGCCCATGAAGCTTTCTTT.

The DNA for the CDR3 is TGTGCCAGCAGCCCCGCAGGGGTTCAGCCCCAGCATTTT. Translating gives CASSPAGVQPQHF. The gene calls are TRBV5-6 and TRBJ1-5, with D tentatively TRBD1 (6 bases). Germline V gene sequence: CDR1 SGHDT, CDR2 YYEEEE. V lost 4 bases to trimming and J lost 6 bases, with 11 bases between them. CDR3 size: 13 residues.

The chain employs TRBV13 and TRBJ2-5; TRBD2 agrees at 11 bases. J lost 10 bases, V lost 9 bases, and 16 bases had no gene match. Germline V gene sequence: CDR1 PRHDT, CDR2 FYEKMQ (reference sequence). There are 15 residues in the CDR3. The CDR3 spells CASNTKTSGRGIQYF. CDR3 bases: TGTGCCAGTAACACCAAAACTAGCGGGAGAGGGATCCAGTACTTC. The full variable domain, rest sourced from reference TRBV13 and TRBJ2-5, is AAGVIQSPRHLIKEKRETATLKCYPIPRHDTVYWYQQGPGQDPQFLISFYEKMQSDKGSIPDRFSAQQFSDYHSELNMSSLELGDSALYFCASNTKTSGRGIQYFGPGTRLLVL.

The rearrangement links TRBV4-2 to TRBJ2-5; D perhaps matches TRBD2 (5 bases). CDR3 length: 14 residues. Trimming cost V 0 bases and J 4 bases, with 9 bases left between them. From germline, CDR1 is LGHNA and CDR2 YNFKEQ. The CDR3 DNA reads as TGTGCCAGCAGCCAAGATCACGCGGGAGAGACCCAGTACTTC. This sequence encodes CASSQDHAGETQYF.

The V and J genes are TRBV30 and TRBJ2-7; 7 bases fit TRBD1. The CDR3 runs 16 residues. The V gene's germline CDR1 is GTSNPN and CDR2 SVGIG (reference sequence). V lost 0 bases and J lost 1; bases outside the gene matches: 9. The CDR3 spells CAWSVKKGQNSYEQYF. The CDR3 DNA is TGTGCCTGGAGTGTAAAAAAGGGACAGAATTCCTACGAGCAGTACTTC.

This chain links TRBV7-6 with TRBJ2-3; 7 positions agree with TRBD2. With V trimmed by 5 bases and J by 2 bases, 13 bases remained unmatched. Germline lookup yields CDR1 SGHVS and CDR2 FNYEAQ. The CDR3 is made up of 17 amino acids. CDR3 in DNA: TGTGCCAGCAGCGCGTGGGTCGGTAGCGGGTACACAGATACGCAGTATTTT. Translated: CASSAWVGSGYTDTQYF.

The genes are TRBV6-6 and TRBJ1-3, with no clear D. CDR3 length: 14 amino acids. CDR1 is MNHNY and CDR2 is SVGAGI in the germline V gene (reference sequence). V was cut by 3 bases and J by 8 bases, with 14 bases left in between. In nucleotides, the CDR3 is TGTGCCAGCAGTTATGTCACAGACCGGGACACCATATATTTT. The encoded protein is CASSYVTDRDTIYF.

This clone was seen a single time. V and J are TRBV28 and TRBJ1-2; perhaps TRBD1 as D (5 bases). The germline CDR1 and CDR2 sequences are MDHEN and SYDVKM. V was clipped by 2 bases and J by 7 bases, with 14 bases between them. The CDR3 has 14 amino acids. CDR3 amino acids: CASSLGGEMGGYTF. For the CDR3, the DNA is TGTGCCAGCAGTTTAGGGGGGGAGATGGGTGGCTACACCTTC.

This chain connects TRBV11-3 to TRBJ2-7, with 9 bases aligning to TRBD1. V dropped 5 bases and J dropped 5; count of bases not matched to a gene: 7. The CDR3 sequence is 14 residues long. The V gene's germline CDR1 is SGHNT and CDR2 YENEEA. CDR3 protein: CASSRRDRVDEQYF. The CDR3 region has the DNA TGTGCCAGCAGCCGTCGGGACAGGGTAGACGAGCAGTACTTC.

V usage is TRBV19 and J usage is TRBJ1-2; 7 positions agree with TRBD1. V lost 6 bases to trimming and J lost 5 bases; unmatched junction nucleotides: 21. The CDR3 has 18 amino acids. CDR1 LNHDA and CDR2 SQIVND come from the germline V gene (reference sequence). CDR3 in amino acids: CASRRDRAETRSLYGYTF. The DNA of the CDR3 is TGTGCCAGTAGGCGAGACAGGGCCGAAACTAGGTCTCTTTATGGCTACACCTTC. Full variable domain (remainder filled in from reference TRBV19 and TRBJ1-2): DGGITQSPKYLFRKEGQNVTLSCEQNLNHDAMYWYRQDPGQGLRLIYYSQIVNDFQKGDIAEGYSVSREKKESFPLTVTSAQKNPTAFYLCASRRDRAETRSLYGYTFGSGTRLTVV.

This clone occurred once. The chain carries TRBV11-2 and TRBJ2-3, with D uncertain. This CDR3 spans 14 amino acids. Germline CDR1 reads SGHAT; CDR2 reads FQNNGV. The V end was cut by 5 bases, the J end by 1 base, with 10 bases between. For the CDR3, the DNA is TGTGCCAGCAGCCCACCCCCGGGCACAGATACGCAGTATTTT. Residues: CASSPPPGTDTQYF.

The V and J genes are TRBV10-3 and TRBJ2-2; perhaps TRBD1 as D (5 bases). The CDR3 has 14 residues. The V and J ends lost 5 bases and 2 bases respectively, with 9 bases between them. Germline CDR1 and CDR2: ENHRY and SYGVKD. The CDR3, as DNA: TGTGCCATCAGTCACGACAGCAACACCGGGGAGCTGTTTTTT. As protein: CAISHDSNTGELFF.

The V and J genes are TRBV2 and TRBJ1-2, with D uncertain. Trimming took off 0 bases at V and 4 bases at J, with 9 bases between the two ends. In germline, CDR1 is SNHLY, CDR2 FYNNEI. The CDR3 loop spans 14 amino acids. CDR3 nucleotides: TGTGCCAGCAGTGAAGCAGGCCTTGGCTATGGCTACACCTTC. Its protein product is CASSEAGLGYGYTF. The full variable domain, completed using reference TRBV2 and TRBJ1-2, is EPEVTQTPSHQVTQMGQEVILRCVPISNHLYFYWYRQILGQKVEFLVSFYNNEISEKSEIFDDQFSVERPDGSNFTLKIRSTKLEDSAMYFCASSEAGLGYGYTFGSGTRLTVV.